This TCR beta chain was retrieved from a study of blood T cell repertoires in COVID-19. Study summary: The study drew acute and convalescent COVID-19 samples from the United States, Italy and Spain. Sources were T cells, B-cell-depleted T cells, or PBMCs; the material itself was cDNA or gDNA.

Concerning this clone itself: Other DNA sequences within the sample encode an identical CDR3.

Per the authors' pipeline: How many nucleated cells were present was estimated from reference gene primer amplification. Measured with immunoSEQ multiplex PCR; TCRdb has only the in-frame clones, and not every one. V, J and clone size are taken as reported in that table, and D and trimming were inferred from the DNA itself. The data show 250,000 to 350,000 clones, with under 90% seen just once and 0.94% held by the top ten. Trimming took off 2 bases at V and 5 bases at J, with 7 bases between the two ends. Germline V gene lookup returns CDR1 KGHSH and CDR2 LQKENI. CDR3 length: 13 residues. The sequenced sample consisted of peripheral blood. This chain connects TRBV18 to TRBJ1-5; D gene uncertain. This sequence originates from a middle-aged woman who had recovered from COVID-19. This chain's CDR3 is CASSPGSDQPQHF. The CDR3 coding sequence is TGTGCCAGCTCACCAGGCTCAGATCAGCCCCAGCATTTT.